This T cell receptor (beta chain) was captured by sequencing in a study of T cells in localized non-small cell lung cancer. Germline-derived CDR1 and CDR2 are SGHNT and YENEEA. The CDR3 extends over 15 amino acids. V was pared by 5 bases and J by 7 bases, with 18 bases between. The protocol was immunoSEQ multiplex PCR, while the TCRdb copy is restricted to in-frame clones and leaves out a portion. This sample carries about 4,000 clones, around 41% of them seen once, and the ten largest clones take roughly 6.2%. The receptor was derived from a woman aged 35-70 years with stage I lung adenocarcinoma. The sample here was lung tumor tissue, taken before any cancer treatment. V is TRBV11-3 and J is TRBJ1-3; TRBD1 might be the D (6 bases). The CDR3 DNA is TGTGCCAGCAGCCCCGGGCATCGGGGGCAGAACACCATATATTTT. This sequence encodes CASSPGHRGQNTIYF.